Listed here are 22 T cell receptor beta chains from one sample, sequenced in a study of blood T cell repertoires in COVID-19. TCRdb's copy holds only in-frame clones and misses some; the assay was immunoSEQ multiplex PCR. The table has roughly 100,000 clones, around 74% seen once; the top ten hold 15% to 20%. What was sequenced was peripheral blood. These receptors were collected from a woman in her seventies with acute or convalescent COVID-19.

The rearrangement uses TRBV7-9 and TRBJ2-5; 8 nucleotides agree with TRBD1. The length of the CDR3 is 15 residues. V shed 5 bases and J 0 bases; nucleotides not matched to a gene: 5. CDR1 and CDR2 from the germline V gene are SEHNR and FQNEAQ (reference sequence). The CDR3 is CASSINRGNQETQYF. DNA for the CDR3: TGTGCCAGCAGCATAAACAGGGGGAACCAAGAGACCCAGTACTTC.

V usage is TRBV5-4 and J usage is TRBJ1-3, with TRBD1 as a possible D gene (5 bases). With 0 bases removed from V and 2 bases from J, the gap between germline ends came to 6 bases. Germline V gene lookup returns CDR1 SGHNT and CDR2 YYREEE (reference sequence). The CDR3 totals 14 residues. The DNA for the CDR3 is TGTGCCAGCAGCTTGGGGGGCCCTGGAAACACCATATATTTT. The encoded protein is CASSLGGPGNTIYF.

The rearrangement uses TRBV9 and TRBJ2-7; 11 positions agree with TRBD1. Germline CDR1 SGDLS, CDR2 YYNGEE. CDR3 size: 16 residues. The ends lost 4 bases at V and 8 bases at J; junction bases unmatched: 14. CDR3 protein: CASSPQPGQGGGKQYF. In DNA form, the CDR3 reads TGTGCCAGCAGCCCCCAGCCGGGACAGGGGGGTGGAAAGCAGTACTTC.

The CDR3 protein is CASSMNSQETQYF. For the CDR3, the DNA is TGTGCCAGTAGTATGAACAGCCAAGAGACCCAGTACTTC. The V and J genes are TRBV19 and TRBJ2-5, with no clear D. Germline assignment: CDR1 LNHDA and CDR2 SQIVND (reference sequence). The V gene lost 3 bases and the J gene lost 1 base, with 6 bases spanning the gap. The length of the CDR3 is 13 residues.

V usage is TRBV11-1 and J usage is TRBJ2-1, with a possible D match to TRBD1 (6 bases). Deletions cut 5 bases from V and 7 bases from J, with 12 bases between. This CDR3 comprises 13 residues. Germline CDR1 reads SGHAT; CDR2 reads FQDESV (reference sequence). The CDR3 here is CASSMRQENEQFF. The CDR3 region has the DNA TGTGCCAGCAGCATGAGACAGGAAAATGAGCAGTTCTTC.

The chain couples TRBV11-1 to TRBJ1-1; tentative D call: TRBD1 (6 bases). Germline assignment: CDR1 SGHAT and CDR2 FQDESV (reference sequence). The CDR3 covers 13 residues. V was cut by 5 bases and J by 6 bases, with 13 bases left in between. In nucleotides, the CDR3 is TGTGCCAGCAGCCCGCCGGGACACCCTGAAGCTTTCTTT. This encodes CASSPPGHPEAFF.

This clone was counted only a few times. CDR3 bases: TGTGCCAGCAGCTTAGGGACAGGGGCGGACCAGTACTTC. Its protein product is CASSLGTGADQYF. The genes are TRBV7-2 and TRBJ2-7, with 9 bases that match TRBD1. The germline V gene has CDR1 SGHTA and CDR2 FQGNSA. This CDR3 spans 13 amino acids. After removal of 1 base from V and 10 bases from J, the junction contained 5 bases not matched to a gene.

V is TRBV19 and J is TRBJ1-2; D might be TRBD1 (6 bases). V lost 2 bases, J lost 2 bases, and 15 bases lay in between. From germline, CDR1 is LNHDA and CDR2 SQIVND (reference sequence). This CDR3 is 16 amino acids long. The CDR3 bases are TGTGCCAGTAGTATACCCACAGGGAAAGTCAACTATGGCTACACCTTC. Translating gives CASSIPTGKVNYGYTF.

The V gene is TRBV7-2, the J gene TRBJ2-1, with 10 bases aligning to TRBD2. The length of the CDR3 is 15 residues. Per germline, CDR1 SGHTA and CDR2 FQGNSA. V dropped 0 bases and J dropped 8; count of bases not matched to a gene: 4. Written as DNA, the CDR3 is TGTGCCAGCAGCTTAGCGGCAGCGGGGGGGTATGAGCAGTTCTTC. It codes for CASSLAAAGGYEQFF.

This clone was seen more than once but under ten times. V is TRBV9 and J is TRBJ1-1; no firm D call. Trimming removed 3 bases from V and 2 bases from J, with 14 bases in between. Germline V gene lookup returns CDR1 SGDLS and CDR2 YYNGEE. The CDR3 spans 15 residues. Here the CDR3 reads CASSASMGRNTEAFF. DNA for the CDR3: TGTGCCAGCAGCGCTAGCATGGGGAGAAACACTGAAGCTTTCTTT. Full variable domain (missing parts from reference TRBV9 and TRBJ1-1): DSGVTQTPKHLITATGQRVTLRCSPRSGDLSVYWYQQSLDQGLQFLIQYYNGEERAKGNILERFSAQQFPDLHSELNLSSLELGDSALYFCASSASMGRNTEAFFGQGTRLTVV.

V and J are TRBV27 and TRBJ1-6; the D is unclear. Trimming left V 6 bases short and J 8 bases short, with 23 bases between. The CDR3 spans 17 residues. Germline CDR1 and CDR2: MNHEY and SMNVEV (reference sequence). The CDR3 nucleotides are TGTGCCAGCAGCCCTTTCACAAGTGGAGGGATGGATTCACCCCTCCACTTT. Translation gives CASSPFTSGGMDSPLHF.

In DNA form, the CDR3 reads TGCGCCAGCAGCTTGATGCAGGGGCCGAACTATGGCTACACCTTC. It encodes CASSLMQGPNYGYTF. The chain uses TRBV5-1 and TRBJ1-2; weak D call: TRBD1 (6 bases). From germline, CDR1 is SGHRS and CDR2 YFSETQ. V was pared by 1 base and J by 2 bases, with 12 bases between. This CDR3 region has 15 residues.

This chain links TRBV12-5 with TRBJ2-7, with D possibly TRBD2 on 6 matching bases. V was cut by 1 base and J by 6 bases, with 13 bases left in between. The germline V gene encodes CDR1 LGHNT and CDR2 FRNRAP. CDR3 length equals 14 residues. CDR3 protein: CASGLGPGVSEQYF. Written as DNA, the CDR3 is TGTGCTAGTGGTTTGGGTCCGGGGGTCAGCGAGCAGTACTTC.

The V and J genes are TRBV6-2 or TRBV6-3 and TRBJ2-7; 8 bases line up with TRBD2. CDR3 length: 20 residues. V lost 2 bases and J lost 0; bases outside the gene matches: 18. Germline V gene data show CDR1 as MNHEY and CDR2 as SVGEGT. CDR3 residues: CASSYQPGLARVDFSYEQYF. The CDR3 coding sequence is TGTGCCAGCAGTTACCAGCCAGGACTAGCCCGCGTAGATTTCTCCTACGAGCAGTACTTC.

The chain has TRBV28 and TRBJ1-2; a possible D gene is TRBD1 (6 bases). CDR3 length: 14 residues. The germline V and J ends were trimmed by 6 bases and 8 bases, with 19 bases remaining between them. Germline V gene data show CDR1 as MDHEN and CDR2 as SYDVKM. CDR3 coding DNA: TGTGCCAGCAGCCCGGATACAGGGTTCTCGGGCTACACCTTC. Protein product: CASSPDTGFSGYTF.

V and J are TRBV6-5 and TRBJ2-1; 8 bases are shared with TRBD1. Germline V CDR1 and CDR2: MNHEY, SVGAGI. The CDR3 runs to 15 residues. V was clipped by 7 bases and J by 3 bases; unmatched bases: 8. CDR3 in DNA: TGTGCCAGCACCAGGACCGGGACAGGCTACAATGAGCAGTTCTTC. Protein sequence: CASTRTGTGYNEQFF.

The chain joins TRBV5-1 to TRBJ2-2; TRBD2 might be the D (5 bases). Germline V gene sequence: CDR1 SGHRS, CDR2 YFSETQ. The germline V and J ends were trimmed by 0 bases and 6 bases, with 6 bases remaining between them. This CDR3 comprises 13 residues. CDR3 coding DNA: TGCGCCAGCAGCTTGGGGGGAGCCGGGGAGCTGTTTTTT. Amino acids: CASSLGGAGELFF.

The chain recombines TRBV18 with TRBJ1-5; D not resolved. In germline, CDR1 is KGHSH, CDR2 LQKENI. V gave up 2 bases and J gave up 5 bases, with 13 bases separating them. The CDR3 contains 15 residues. The CDR3: CASSPSGGRDQPQHF. The CDR3 nucleotides read TGTGCCAGCTCACCATCGGGAGGGAGAGATCAGCCCCAGCATTTT.

This clone appeared many times. J is TRBJ2-7 and V is TRBV29-1; a weak D match, TRBD1 (7 bases). V shed 2 bases and J shed 6 bases, with 20 bases lying between them. The CDR3 is made up of 15 amino acids. Germline V gives CDR1 SQVTM, CDR2 ANQGSEA. CDR3 nucleotide sequence: TGCAGCGTTGAAAGGAGGGGGCGCCTAAGCAGCGAGCAGTACTTC. This sequence encodes CSVERRGRLSSEQYF.

To note about this clone: Other nucleotide sequences in the sample specify the same CDR3. This chain joins TRBV2 and TRBJ2-7; unclear D gene. CDR1 is SNHLY, CDR2 FYNNEI, per germline. The CDR3 extends over 11 amino acids. V was pared by 4 bases and J by 3 bases, with 4 bases between. The CDR3 here is CASSVGYEQYF. CDR3 DNA: TGTGCCAGCAGTGTCGGCTACGAGCAGTACTTC.

The chain links TRBV19 to TRBJ2-2; TRBD2 agrees at 8 bases. Trimming cost V 5 bases and J 9 bases; bases outside gene matches: 8. CDR3 length: 14 amino acids. Germline V gives CDR1 LNHDA, CDR2 SQIVND (reference sequence). As DNA, the CDR3 is TGTGCCAGTAGTGAGGGGACTAGTAAACGGGAGCTGTTTTTT. Its translation is CASSEGTSKRELFF.

The chain links TRBV27 to TRBJ1-2; 8 nucleotides align to TRBD1. J gave up 3 bases and V 5 bases, and 8 bases lay outside the gene matches. The CDR3 loop spans 15 amino acids. CDR1 is MNHEY and CDR2 is SMNVEV in the germline V gene (reference sequence). The CDR3, as DNA: TGTGCCAGCAGTCCCTCGACAGGGGCGGACTATGGCTACACCTTC. Translation: CASSPSTGADYGYTF.